Below, 10 T cell receptor beta chains from the same sample are listed, as sequenced in a study of CD8 T cells in Susac syndrome. Reverse transcription of roughly 0.5 to 1 ug RNA was carried out with random hexamers. MiXCR, applied by TCRdb to the immunoSEQ multiplex PCR reads, yields one record per CDR3 protein. The table has roughly 76,000 distinct CDR3 sequences, 90% to 95% seen once; the top ten hold approximately 0.45%. The sequencing sample was made of CD8+ T cells from PBMCs. These receptors were obtained from a human donor with Susac syndrome.

The V gene is TRBV7-6, the J gene TRBJ1-3; the match to TRBD1 covers 8 bases. Per the germline V gene, CDR1 is SGHVS and CDR2 is FNYEAQ. J gave up 0 bases and V 2 bases, and 15 bases lay outside the gene matches. This CDR3 has 20 residues. CDR3 sequence: CASSLHPQMTGDYSGNTIYF. As DNA, the CDR3 is TGTGCCAGCAGCTTACACCCCCAGATGACAGGGGACTACTCTGGAAACACCATATATTTT. The variable domain in full, with the rest retrieved from reference TRBV7-6 and TRBJ1-3, is GAGVSQSPRYKVTKRGQDVALRCDPISGHVSLYWYRQALGQGPEFLTYFNYEAQQDKSGLPNDRFSAERPEGSISTLTIQRTEQRDSAMYRCASSLHPQMTGDYSGNTIYFGEGSWLTVV.

The chain joins TRBV30 to TRBJ2-1; D is possibly TRBD1 or TRBD2 (6 bases each). The CDR3 runs 13 residues. From germline, CDR1 is GTSNPN and CDR2 SVGIG (reference sequence). V lost 7 bases to trimming and J lost 3 bases, with 13 bases between them. The CDR3 bases are TGTGCCTCGGCGGGACAACACTACAATGAGCAGTTCTTC. Translating it yields CASAGQHYNEQFF.

The CDR3 sequence is CSATLPGGTDMETQYF. CDR3 in DNA: TGCAGTGCTACCCTGCCAGGGGGAACGGACATGGAGACCCAGTACTTC. The rearrangement uses TRBV20-1 and TRBJ2-5; 7 bases match TRBD1. The CDR3 is 16 residues long. Unmatched junction bases numbered 16, after V lost 4 bases and J lost 5 bases. CDR1 is DFQATT, CDR2 SNEGSKA, per germline (reference sequence).

The chain uses TRBV5-1 and TRBJ2-1; 7 bases align to TRBD2. The CDR3 is 17 residues long. V gave up 4 bases and J gave up 3 bases; unmatched junction bases: 13. Germline-derived CDR1 and CDR2 are SGHRS and YFSETQ. CDR3 residues: CASSLTSSGGIYNEQFF. CDR3 DNA sequence: TGCGCCAGCAGCCTCACCTCGTCGGGGGGAATCTACAATGAGCAGTTCTTC.

This chain connects TRBV5-4 to TRBJ2-3; 8 bases fit TRBD1. The V and J ends lost 0 bases and 6 bases, in that order; junction bases with no gene match: 3. Germline V gene data show CDR1 as SGHNT and CDR2 as YYREEE (reference sequence). The CDR3 consists of 14 residues. For the CDR3, the DNA is TGTGCCAGCAGCTTGGCAGGGGGCCGCGATACGCAGTATTTT. It specifies CASSLAGGRDTQYF.

The chain uses TRBV7-8 and TRBJ2-7; no clear D gene. Looked up from germline, CDR1 is SGHVS and CDR2 is FQNEAQ. V lost 2 bases and J lost 5, with 10 bases in between. The CDR3 is 13 residues long. DNA of the CDR3: TGTGCCAGCAGCTTAAGCAAGTGGAACGAGCAGTACTTC. Amino acids: CASSLSKWNEQYF.

The genes are TRBV19 and TRBJ2-1, with 9 bases fitting TRBD2. The CDR3 runs 16 residues. V shed 9 bases, J shed 8 bases, and the junction held 17 bases outside the gene matches. The germline V gene has CDR1 LNHDA and CDR2 SQIVND (reference sequence). For the CDR3, the DNA is TGTGCCAGCTCTACCCGGCTAGCGGGATCTTCGGATGAGCAGTTCTTC. Residues: CASSTRLAGSSDEQFF.

The V call is TRBV7-9, the J call TRBJ1-5; D is unclear. Trimming removed 3 bases at V and 7 bases at J, with 13 bases between. Germline V gene sequence: CDR1 SEHNR, CDR2 FQNEAQ (reference sequence). This CDR3 is built from 14 residues. The CDR3 DNA reads as TGTGCCAGCAGCTTCGAGGGTTCGGGACAGCCCCAGCATTTT. Translation: CASSFEGSGQPQHF.

The CDR3: CASSPSGVAGATTSYNEQFF. CDR3 in DNA: TGCGCCAGCAGCCCCTCGGGGGTAGCGGGGGCCACGACCTCCTACAATGAGCAGTTCTTC. The chain combines TRBV4-1 with TRBJ2-1, with 9 positions matching TRBD2. With 4 bases clipped from V and 0 bases from J, the junction kept 16 bases outside the gene matches. Germline V CDR1 and CDR2: MGHRA, YSYEKL. This CDR3 has 20 amino acids.

The chain recombines TRBV11-2 with TRBJ2-2, with 8 bases lining up with TRBD2. V lost 7 bases to trimming and J lost 4 bases; unmatched junction nucleotides: 11. Germline V gene lookup returns CDR1 SGHAT and CDR2 FQNNGV. This CDR3 has 16 residues. CDR3 in amino acids: CASNPPGGRGTGELFF. The DNA of the CDR3 is TGTGCCAGCAACCCCCCGGGGGGGCGCGGCACCGGGGAGCTGTTTTTT.